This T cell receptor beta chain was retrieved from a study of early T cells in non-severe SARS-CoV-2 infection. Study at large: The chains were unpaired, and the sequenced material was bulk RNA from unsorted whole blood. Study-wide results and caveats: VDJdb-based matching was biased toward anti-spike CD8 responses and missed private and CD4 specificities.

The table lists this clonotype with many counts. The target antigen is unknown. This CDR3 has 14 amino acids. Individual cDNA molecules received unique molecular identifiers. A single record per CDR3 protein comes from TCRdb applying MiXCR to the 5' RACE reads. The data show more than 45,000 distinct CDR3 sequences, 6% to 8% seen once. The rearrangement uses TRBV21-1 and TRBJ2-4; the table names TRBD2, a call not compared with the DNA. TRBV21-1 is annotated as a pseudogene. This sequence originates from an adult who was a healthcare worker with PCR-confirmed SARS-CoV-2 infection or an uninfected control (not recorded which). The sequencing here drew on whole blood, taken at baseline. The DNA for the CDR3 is TGTGCCAGCGGGGATGGCAGAGCGGAAAACATTCAGTACTTC. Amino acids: CASGDGRAENIQYF.